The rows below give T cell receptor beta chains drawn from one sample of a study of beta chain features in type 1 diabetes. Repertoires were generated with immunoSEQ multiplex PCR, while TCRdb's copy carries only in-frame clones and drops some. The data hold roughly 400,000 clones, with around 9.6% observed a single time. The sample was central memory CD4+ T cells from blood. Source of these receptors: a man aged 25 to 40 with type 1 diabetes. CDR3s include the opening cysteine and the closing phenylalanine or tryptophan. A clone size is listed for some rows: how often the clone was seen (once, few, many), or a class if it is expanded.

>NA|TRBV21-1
CASSKASTQTSSTDTQYF
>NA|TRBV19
CATLGREGLNEQFF
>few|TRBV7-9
CASSVVAGFQETQYF
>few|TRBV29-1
CSAGDGVNEQFF
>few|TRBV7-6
CASSDPGGRAYEQYF
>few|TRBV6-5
CASSYSDRSEQYF
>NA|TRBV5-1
CASSLVGTGAWETQYF
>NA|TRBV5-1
CASSSGQGNQPQHF
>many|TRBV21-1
CASSKALRGAAHEQYF
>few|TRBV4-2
CASSPQGNTGELFF
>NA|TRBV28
CASRRPTDTQYF
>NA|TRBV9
CASSVTVNTGELFF
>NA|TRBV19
CASGQGRDQPQHF
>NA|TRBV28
CAGGVWTGSNQPQHF
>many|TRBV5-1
CASSLEGGAYNEQFF
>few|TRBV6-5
CASVRTPDRGSEAFF
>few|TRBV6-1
CASSERPPSGRVGFNEQFF
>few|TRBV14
CASRGPEGRDTQYF
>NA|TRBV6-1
CASNKGGANTEAFF
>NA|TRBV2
CASSPLGPYEQYF
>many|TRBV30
CAWSGGRAGLYEQYF
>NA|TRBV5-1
CASSLAGGYSDTQYF